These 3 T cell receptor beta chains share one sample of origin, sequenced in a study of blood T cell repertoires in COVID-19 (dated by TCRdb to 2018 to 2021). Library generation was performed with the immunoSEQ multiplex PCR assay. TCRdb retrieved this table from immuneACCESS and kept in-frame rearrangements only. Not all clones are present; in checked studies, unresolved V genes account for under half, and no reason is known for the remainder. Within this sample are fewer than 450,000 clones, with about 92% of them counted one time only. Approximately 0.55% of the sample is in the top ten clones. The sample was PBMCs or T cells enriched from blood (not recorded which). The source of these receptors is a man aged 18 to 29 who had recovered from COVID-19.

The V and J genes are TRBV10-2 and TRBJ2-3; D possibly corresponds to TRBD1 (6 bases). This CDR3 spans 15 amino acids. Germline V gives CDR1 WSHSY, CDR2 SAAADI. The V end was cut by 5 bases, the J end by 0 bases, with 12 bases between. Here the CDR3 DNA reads TGCGCCAGCAGTCCCAGGGGCCGTAGCACAGATACGCAGTATTTT. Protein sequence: CASSPRGRSTDTQYF.

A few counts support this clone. CDR3 in DNA: TGTGCCAGCTCGTCAGGGTACACTGAAGCTTTCTTT. Translated: CASSSGYTEAFF. J is TRBJ1-1 and V is TRBV18; the D gene is possibly TRBD1 (5 bases). The V and J ends lost 6 bases and 3 bases respectively, with 8 bases between them. The germline V gene has CDR1 KGHSH and CDR2 LQKENI. The CDR3 is 12 amino acids.

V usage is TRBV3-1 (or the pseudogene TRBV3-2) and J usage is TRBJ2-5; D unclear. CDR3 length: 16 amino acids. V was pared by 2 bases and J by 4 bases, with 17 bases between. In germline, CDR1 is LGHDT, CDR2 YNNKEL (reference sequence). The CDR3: CASSQTGTLHGETQYF. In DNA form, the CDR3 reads TGTGCCAGCAGCCAAACGGGTACGCTTCATGGAGAGACCCAGTACTTC.